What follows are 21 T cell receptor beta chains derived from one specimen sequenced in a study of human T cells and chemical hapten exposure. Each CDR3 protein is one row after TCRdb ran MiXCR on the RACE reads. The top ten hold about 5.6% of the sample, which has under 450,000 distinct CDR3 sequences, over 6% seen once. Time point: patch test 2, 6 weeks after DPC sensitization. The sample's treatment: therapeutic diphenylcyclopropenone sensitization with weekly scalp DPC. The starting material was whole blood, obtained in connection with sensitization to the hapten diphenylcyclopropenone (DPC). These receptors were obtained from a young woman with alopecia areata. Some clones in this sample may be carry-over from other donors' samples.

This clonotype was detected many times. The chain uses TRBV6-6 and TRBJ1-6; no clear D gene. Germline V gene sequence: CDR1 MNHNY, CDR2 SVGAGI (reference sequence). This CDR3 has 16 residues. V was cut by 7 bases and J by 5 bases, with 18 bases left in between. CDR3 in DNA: TGTGCCAGCAAACCCCTTACCGCCAACCATAATTCACCCCTCCACTTT. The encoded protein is CASKPLTANHNSPLHF.

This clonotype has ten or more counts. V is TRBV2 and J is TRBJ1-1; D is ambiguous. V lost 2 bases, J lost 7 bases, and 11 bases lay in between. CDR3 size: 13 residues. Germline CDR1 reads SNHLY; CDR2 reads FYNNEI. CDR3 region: CASSEMEGIEAFF. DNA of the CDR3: TGTGCCAGCAGTGAAATGGAAGGAATTGAAGCTTTCTTT.

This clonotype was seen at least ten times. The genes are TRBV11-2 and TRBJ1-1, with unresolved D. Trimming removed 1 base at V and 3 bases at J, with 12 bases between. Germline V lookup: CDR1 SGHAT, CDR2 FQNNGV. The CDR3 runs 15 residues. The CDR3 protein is CASSLVGWRDTEAFF. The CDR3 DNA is TGTGCCAGCAGCTTAGTAGGGTGGAGGGACACTGAAGCTTTCTTT.

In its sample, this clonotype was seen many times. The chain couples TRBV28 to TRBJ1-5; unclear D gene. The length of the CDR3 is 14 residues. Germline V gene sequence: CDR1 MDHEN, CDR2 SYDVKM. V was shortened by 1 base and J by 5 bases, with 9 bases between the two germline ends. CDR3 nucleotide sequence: TGTGCCAGCAGTTTATCAAGACCATATCAGCCCCAGCATTTT. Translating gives CASSLSRPYQPQHF. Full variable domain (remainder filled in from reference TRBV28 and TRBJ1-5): DVKVTQSSRYLVKRTGEKVFLECVQDMDHENMFWYRQDPGLGLRLIYFSYDVKMKEKGDIPEGYSVSREKKERFSLILESASTNQTSMYLCASSLSRPYQPQHFGDGTRLSIL.

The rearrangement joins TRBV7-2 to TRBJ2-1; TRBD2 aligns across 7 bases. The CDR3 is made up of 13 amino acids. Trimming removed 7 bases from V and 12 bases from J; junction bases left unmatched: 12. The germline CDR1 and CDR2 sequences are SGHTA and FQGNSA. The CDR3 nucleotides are TGTGCCAGCACCCCACCGGCGGGCGGGGGGCAGTTCTTC. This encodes CASTPPAGGGQFF.

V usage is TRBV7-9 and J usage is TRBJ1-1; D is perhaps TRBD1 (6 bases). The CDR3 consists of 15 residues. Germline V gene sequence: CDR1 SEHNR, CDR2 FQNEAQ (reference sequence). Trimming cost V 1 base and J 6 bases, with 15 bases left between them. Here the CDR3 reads CASSLVEGGRAEAFF. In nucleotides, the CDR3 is TGTGCCAGCAGCTTAGTCGAAGGGGGAAGGGCTGAAGCTTTCTTT.

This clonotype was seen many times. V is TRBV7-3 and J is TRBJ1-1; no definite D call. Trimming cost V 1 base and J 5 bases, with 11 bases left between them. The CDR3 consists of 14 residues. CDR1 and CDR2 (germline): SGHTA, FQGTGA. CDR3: CASSLIGVGTEAFF. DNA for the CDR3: TGTGCCAGCAGCTTAATTGGGGTGGGAACTGAAGCTTTCTTT.

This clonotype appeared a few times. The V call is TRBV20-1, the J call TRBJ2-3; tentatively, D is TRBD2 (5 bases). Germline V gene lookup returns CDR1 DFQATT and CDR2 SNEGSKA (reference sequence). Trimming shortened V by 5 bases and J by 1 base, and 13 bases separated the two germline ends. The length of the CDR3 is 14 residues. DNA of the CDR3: TGCAGTGCTTTGACTACCCGTCGCACAGATACGCAGTATTTT. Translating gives CSALTTRRTDTQYF.

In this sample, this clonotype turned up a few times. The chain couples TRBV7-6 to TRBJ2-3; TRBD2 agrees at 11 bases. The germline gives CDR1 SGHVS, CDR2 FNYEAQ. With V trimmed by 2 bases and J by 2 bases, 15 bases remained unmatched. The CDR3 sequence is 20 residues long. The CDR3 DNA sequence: TGTGCCAGCAGCTTATTGGTGGTAGCGGGGGGGAAACCTAACACAGATACGCAGTATTTT. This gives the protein CASSLLVVAGGKPNTDTQYF.

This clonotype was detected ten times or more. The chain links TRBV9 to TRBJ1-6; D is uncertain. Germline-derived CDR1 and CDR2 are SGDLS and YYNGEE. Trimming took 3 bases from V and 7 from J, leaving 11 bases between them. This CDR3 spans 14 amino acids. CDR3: CASSDHLLNSPLHF. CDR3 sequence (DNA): TGTGCCAGCAGCGATCATCTACTAAATTCACCCCTCCACTTT.

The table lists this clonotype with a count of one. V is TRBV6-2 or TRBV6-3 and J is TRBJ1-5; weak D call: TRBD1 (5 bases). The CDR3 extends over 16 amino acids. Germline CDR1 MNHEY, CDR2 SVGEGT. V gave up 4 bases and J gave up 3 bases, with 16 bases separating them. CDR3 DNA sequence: TGTGCCAGCAGTTCTCGGCGGGACGGCGACAATCAGCCCCAGCATTTT. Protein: CASSSRRDGDNQPQHF.

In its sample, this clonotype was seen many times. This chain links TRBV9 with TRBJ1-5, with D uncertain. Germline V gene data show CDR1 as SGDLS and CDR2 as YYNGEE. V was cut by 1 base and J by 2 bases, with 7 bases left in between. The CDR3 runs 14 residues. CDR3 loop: CASSVSPGNQPQHF. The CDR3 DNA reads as TGTGCCAGCAGCGTATCACCGGGCAATCAGCCCCAGCATTTT. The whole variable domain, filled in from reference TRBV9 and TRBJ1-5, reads DSGVTQTPKHLITATGQRVTLRCSPRSGDLSVYWYQQSLDQGLQFLIQYYNGEERAKGNILERFSAQQFPDLHSELNLSSLELGDSALYFCASSVSPGNQPQHFGDGTRLSIL.

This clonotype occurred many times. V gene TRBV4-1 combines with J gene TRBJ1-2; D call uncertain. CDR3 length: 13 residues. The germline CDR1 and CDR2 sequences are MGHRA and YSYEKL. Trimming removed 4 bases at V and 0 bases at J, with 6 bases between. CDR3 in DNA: TGCGCCAGCAGCCCCCCGGCTAACTATGGCTACACCTTC. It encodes CASSPPANYGYTF.

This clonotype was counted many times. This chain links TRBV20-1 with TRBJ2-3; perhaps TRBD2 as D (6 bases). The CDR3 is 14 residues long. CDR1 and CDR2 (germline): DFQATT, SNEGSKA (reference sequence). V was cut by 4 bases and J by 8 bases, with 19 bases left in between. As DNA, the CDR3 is TGCAGTGCTACCTTCGGCACTAGCCAGGGTACGCAGTATTTT. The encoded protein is CSATFGTSQGTQYF.

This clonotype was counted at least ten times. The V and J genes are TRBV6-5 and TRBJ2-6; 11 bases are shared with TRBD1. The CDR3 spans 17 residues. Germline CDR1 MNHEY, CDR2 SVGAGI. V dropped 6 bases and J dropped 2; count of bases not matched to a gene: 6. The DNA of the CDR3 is TGTGCCAGCAGCCAACCGGGACAGGGGGCTGGGGCCAACGTCCTGACTTTC. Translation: CASSQPGQGAGANVLTF.

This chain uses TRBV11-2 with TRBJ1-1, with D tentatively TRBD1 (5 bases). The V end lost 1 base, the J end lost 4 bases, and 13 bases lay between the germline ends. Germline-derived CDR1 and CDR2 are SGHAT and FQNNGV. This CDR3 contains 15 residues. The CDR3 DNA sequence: TGTGCCAGCAGCTTAGCGTCCCGGGGGTTCACTGAAGCTTTCTTT. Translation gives CASSLASRGFTEAFF. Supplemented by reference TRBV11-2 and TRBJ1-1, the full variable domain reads EAGVAQSPRYKIIEKRQSVAFWCNPISGHATLYWYQQILGQGPKLLIQFQNNGVVDDSQLPKDRFSAERLKGVDSTLKIQPAKLEDSAVYLCASSLASRGFTEAFFGQGTRLTVV.

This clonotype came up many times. The CDR3 nucleotides read TGTGCCAGCAGCTTAGACAGGGAGACTGAAGCTTTCTTT. It specifies CASSLDRETEAFF. The rearrangement links TRBV7-2 to TRBJ1-1, with D perhaps matching TRBD1 (6 bases). The V gene's germline CDR1 is SGHTA and CDR2 FQGNSA. The V end lost 1 base, the J end lost 5 bases, and 8 bases lay between the germline ends. The CDR3 totals 13 residues.

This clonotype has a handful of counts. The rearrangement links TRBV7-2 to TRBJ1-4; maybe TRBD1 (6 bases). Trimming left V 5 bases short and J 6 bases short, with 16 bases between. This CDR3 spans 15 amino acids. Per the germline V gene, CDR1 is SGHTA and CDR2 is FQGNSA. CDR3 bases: TGTGCCAGCAGCGGAGGGGGGCAACAGGATGAAAAACTGTTTTTT. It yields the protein CASSGGGQQDEKLFF. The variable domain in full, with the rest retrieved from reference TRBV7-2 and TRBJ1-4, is GAGVSQSPSNKVTEKGKDVELRCDPISGHTALYWYRQSLGQGLEFLIYFQGNSAPDKSGLPSDRFSAERTGGSVSTLTIQRTQQEDSAVYLCASSGGGQQDEKLFFGSGTQLSVL.

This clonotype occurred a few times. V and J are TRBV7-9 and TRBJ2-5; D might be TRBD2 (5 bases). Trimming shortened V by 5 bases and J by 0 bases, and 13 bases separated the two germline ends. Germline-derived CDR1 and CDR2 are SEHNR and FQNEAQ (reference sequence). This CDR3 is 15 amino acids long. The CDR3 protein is CASSPAVRDQETQYF. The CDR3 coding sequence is TGTGCCAGCAGCCCCGCCGTGAGGGACCAAGAGACCCAGTACTTC. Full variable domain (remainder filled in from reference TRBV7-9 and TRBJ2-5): DTGVSQNPRHKITKRGQNVTFRCDPISEHNRLYWYRQTLGQGPEFLTYFQNEAQLEKSRLLSDRFSAERPKGSFSTLEIQRTEQGDSAMYLCASSPAVRDQETQYFGPGTRLLVL.

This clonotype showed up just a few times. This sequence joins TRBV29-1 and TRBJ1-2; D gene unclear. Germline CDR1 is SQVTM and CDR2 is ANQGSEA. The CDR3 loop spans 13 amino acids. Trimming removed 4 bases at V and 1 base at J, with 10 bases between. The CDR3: CSVGQDINYGYTF. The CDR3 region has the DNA TGCAGCGTTGGGCAGGATATTAACTATGGCTACACCTTC.

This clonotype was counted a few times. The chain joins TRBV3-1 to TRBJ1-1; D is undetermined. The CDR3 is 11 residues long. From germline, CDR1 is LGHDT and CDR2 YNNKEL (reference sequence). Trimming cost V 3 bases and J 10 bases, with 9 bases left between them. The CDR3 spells CASSQASTAFF. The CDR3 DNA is TGTGCCAGCAGCCAGGCTTCGACAGCTTTCTTT.